These 19 T cell receptor beta chains were all obtained from the same sample, sequenced in a study of cytomegalovirus exposure and HLA in healthy donors. The data were produced by immunoSEQ multiplex PCR, yet TCRdb's version contains in-frame clones alone and is incomplete. The sample holds some 140,000 clones, about 90% seen once. Sequencing used PBMCs. These receptors came from a man younger than 35 in good health and CMV-seronegative.

This clone appeared once. V is TRBV6-6 and J is TRBJ1-2; a weak D match, TRBD1 (6 bases). The germline V and J ends were trimmed by 7 bases and 3 bases, with 15 bases remaining between them. The CDR3 has 14 amino acids. Per germline, CDR1 MNHNY and CDR2 SVGAGI (reference sequence). The CDR3 coding sequence is TGTGCCAGCAACCTTGGGGGGGCGGACTATGGCTACACCTTC. Its translation is CASNLGGADYGYTF.

This clone was seen a handful of times. The V gene is TRBV27, the J gene TRBJ1-5, with TRBD1 matching 7 bases. Germline CDR1 is MNHEY and CDR2 is SMNVEV (reference sequence). CDR3 size: 15 residues. The J segment lost 5 bases and the V segment lost 3 bases, leaving 7 bases of the junction unmatched. CDR3 loop: CASSFKTGSDQPQHF. The CDR3, as DNA: TGTGCCAGCAGTTTCAAGACAGGGTCGGATCAGCCCCAGCATTTT.

The gene calls are TRBV18 and TRBJ1-1; D unresolved. V lost 0 bases, J lost 0 bases, and 11 bases lay in between. Germline CDR1 and CDR2: KGHSH and LQKENI. The CDR3 length is 16 residues. The CDR3, as DNA: TGTGCCAGCTCACCACCCTCTTCGACTTTGAACACTGAAGCTTTCTTT. It is translated as CASSPPSSTLNTEAFF.

The chain combines TRBV28 with TRBJ1-4; 7 bases are a match to TRBD1. The J segment lost 7 bases and the V segment lost 7 bases, leaving 3 bases of the junction unmatched. Germline CDR1 and CDR2: MDHEN and SYDVKM. The CDR3 extends over 12 amino acids. The CDR3 loop is CASTQGSEKLFF. Here the CDR3 DNA reads TGTGCCAGCACACAGGGGAGTGAAAAACTGTTTTTT. Full variable domain (missing parts from reference TRBV28 and TRBJ1-4): DVKVTQSSRYLVKRTGEKVFLECVQDMDHENMFWYRQDPGLGLRLIYFSYDVKMKEKGDIPEGYSVSREKKERFSLILESASTNQTSMYLCASTQGSEKLFFGSGTQLSVL.

The chain has TRBV5-5 and TRBJ2-7; the D is unclear. CDR1 is SGHKS, CDR2 YYEKEE, per germline (reference sequence). CDR3 size: 13 residues. Trimming pared 0 bases from V and 2 bases from J, leaving 6 bases between. In nucleotides, the CDR3 is TGTGCCAGCAGCTTGGACAGAACCTACGAGCAGTACTTC. Residues: CASSLDRTYEQYF.

This chain joins TRBV4-1 and TRBJ2-7, with TRBD2 identical over 8 bases. CDR1 and CDR2 (germline): MGHRA, YSYEKL. The V and J ends lost 1 base and 4 bases, in that order; junction bases with no gene match: 6. This CDR3 has 15 amino acids. The CDR3 reads CASSQVGTRRYEQYF. CDR3 nucleotide sequence: TGCGCCAGCAGCCAAGTCGGGACTAGGCGGTACGAGCAGTACTTC.

The rearrangement links TRBV6-5 to TRBJ1-1; TRBD1 matches at 11 bases. V gave up 6 bases and J gave up 7 bases; unmatched junction bases: 10. The CDR3 is made up of 15 amino acids. Germline CDR1 and CDR2: MNHEY and SVGAGI. CDR3 DNA sequence: TGTGCCAGCAGACCCGGGACAGGGGGAAGGATTGAAGCTTTCTTT. Translating gives CASRPGTGGRIEAFF.

The chain recombines TRBV9 with TRBJ2-7, with D possibly being TRBD1 (7 bases). The length of the CDR3 is 14 residues. Germline lookup yields CDR1 SGDLS and CDR2 YYNGEE. The V gene lost 4 bases and the J gene lost 5 bases, with 16 bases spanning the gap. The DNA of the CDR3 is TGTGCCAGCAGCAGAGGGGCAGGGGGGAACGAGCAGTACTTC. Encoded protein: CASSRGAGGNEQYF.

V and J are TRBV27 and TRBJ2-1; TRBD2 aligns across 10 bases. Trimming removed 5 bases from V and 1 base from J; junction bases left unmatched: 8. Germline V gives CDR1 MNHEY, CDR2 SMNVEV (reference sequence). The CDR3 covers 17 residues. The CDR3 protein is CASSVLLAGPSYNEQFF. The CDR3 region has the DNA TGTGCCAGCAGTGTGCTACTAGCGGGGCCTTCCTACAATGAGCAGTTCTTC.

V is TRBV6-1 and J is TRBJ1-2; TRBD1 is a possible D gene (6 bases). This CDR3 is built from 15 residues. Between the trimmed V and J ends, which lost 3 bases and 0 bases, there was a span of 11 bases. Germline V gene data show CDR1 as MNHNS and CDR2 as SASEGT. CDR3 in amino acids: CASSDSGAANYGYTF. CDR3 DNA sequence: TGTGCCAGCAGTGACTCAGGGGCCGCTAACTATGGCTACACCTTC.

The J gene is TRBJ2-7, the V gene TRBV7-2, with 14 bases fitting TRBD2. The CDR3 length is 15 residues. Germline CDR1 is SGHTA and CDR2 is FQGNSA. With 1 base clipped from V and 10 bases from J, the junction kept 6 bases outside the gene matches. CDR3 sequence (DNA): TGTGCCAGCAGCTTAGGGGGACTAGCGGGAGTCGGCCAGTACTTC. Translated: CASSLGGLAGVGQYF.

The rearrangement links TRBV14 to TRBJ2-7, with D possibly TRBD2 on 6 matching bases. This CDR3 is 14 amino acids long. V was cut by 0 bases and J by 3 bases, with 9 bases left in between. Germline V lookup: CDR1 SGHDN, CDR2 FVKESK. The CDR3 sequence: CASSQDGSGYEQYF. The CDR3 DNA sequence: TGTGCCAGCAGCCAAGACGGTAGCGGCTACGAGCAGTACTTC.

This chain joins TRBV13 and TRBJ2-7; weak D call: TRBD2 (6 bases). CDR3 length: 15 amino acids. Trimming cost V 5 bases and J 1 base, with 15 bases left between them. Germline assignment: CDR1 PRHDT and CDR2 FYEKMQ (reference sequence). CDR3 DNA: TGTGCCAGCAGCGAAAGACCGGGACTGTCCTACGAGCAGTACTTC. Translation gives CASSERPGLSYEQYF. Based on the CDR3 plus reference TRBV13 and TRBJ2-7, the full variable domain is AAGVIQSPRHLIKEKRETATLKCYPIPRHDTVYWYQQGPGQDPQFLISFYEKMQSDKGSIPDRFSAQQFSDYHSELNMSSLELGDSALYFCASSERPGLSYEQYFGPGTRLTVT.

This clone was recorded only once. The chain is built from TRBV7-7 and TRBJ2-2; 9 positions agree with TRBD2. J was trimmed by 7 bases and V by 5 bases; bases with no gene match: 8. Germline V gene data show CDR1 as SSHAT and CDR2 as FNYEAQ (reference sequence). This CDR3 comprises 15 residues. This CDR3 is CASSPVAGGRGELFF. Here the CDR3 DNA reads TGTGCCAGCAGCCCGGTGGCGGGAGGGCGCGGGGAGCTGTTTTTT.

This clone was observed a few times. The rearrangement links TRBV30 to TRBJ1-5; weak D call: TRBD1 (5 bases). Trimming left V 0 bases short and J 6 bases short, with 15 bases between. Germline CDR1 is GTSNPN and CDR2 is SVGIG (reference sequence). The CDR3 runs 15 residues. In DNA form, the CDR3 reads TGTGCCTGGAGTGTAGGGGCCGCAGAGCGTCAGCCCCAGCATTTT. It encodes CAWSVGAAERQPQHF. The variable domain in full, with the rest retrieved from reference TRBV30 and TRBJ1-5, is SQTIHQWPATLVQPVGSPLSLECTVEGTSNPNLYWYRQAAGRGLQLLFYSVGIGQISSEVPQNLSASRPQDRQFILSSKKLLLSDSGFYLCAWSVGAAERQPQHFGDGTRLSIL.

V gene TRBV6-1 combines with J gene TRBJ2-1; 9 bases are shared with TRBD2. The V gene end was trimmed by 2 bases and the J gene end by 6 bases; junction bases not matched to a gene: 5. Germline CDR1 and CDR2: MNHNS and SASEGT. The CDR3 is made up of 15 amino acids. The CDR3 nucleotides are TGTGCCAGCAGTGAACTGGCGGGGGGGATCAATGAGCAGTTCTTC. The encoded protein is CASSELAGGINEQFF.

The V call is TRBV19, the J call TRBJ2-7; 11 positions match TRBD2. The V gene's germline CDR1 is LNHDA and CDR2 SQIVND (reference sequence). The CDR3 length is 14 residues. The V segment lost 5 bases and the J segment 2 bases; nucleotides outside the gene matches: 2. The CDR3 DNA sequence: TGTGCCAGTAGTTTTAGCGGGGGGGCCTACGAGCAGTACTTC. It specifies CASSFSGGAYEQYF.

This chain uses TRBV30 with TRBJ2-1; TRBD2 matches 7 bases. The ends lost 0 bases at V and 4 bases at J; junction bases unmatched: 6. CDR3 length: 15 residues. From germline, CDR1 is GTSNPN and CDR2 SVGIG (reference sequence). The CDR3 protein is CAWSVWREFYNEQFF. In DNA, the CDR3 is TGTGCCTGGAGTGTCTGGCGGGAGTTTTACAATGAGCAGTTCTTC. Full variable domain (remainder filled in from reference TRBV30 and TRBJ2-1): SQTIHQWPATLVQPVGSPLSLECTVEGTSNPNLYWYRQAAGRGLQLLFYSVGIGQISSEVPQNLSASRPQDRQFILSSKKLLLSDSGFYLCAWSVWREFYNEQFFGPGTRLTVL.

The chain joins TRBV19 to TRBJ1-5; TRBD1 aligns across 10 bases. Unmatched junction bases numbered 4, after V lost 4 bases and J lost 4 bases. The germline V gene encodes CDR1 LNHDA and CDR2 SQIVND (reference sequence). This CDR3 has 15 amino acids. CDR3 sequence: CASSRTGGFNQPQHF. The CDR3, as DNA: TGTGCCAGTAGTAGGACAGGGGGGTTTAATCAGCCCCAGCATTTT.